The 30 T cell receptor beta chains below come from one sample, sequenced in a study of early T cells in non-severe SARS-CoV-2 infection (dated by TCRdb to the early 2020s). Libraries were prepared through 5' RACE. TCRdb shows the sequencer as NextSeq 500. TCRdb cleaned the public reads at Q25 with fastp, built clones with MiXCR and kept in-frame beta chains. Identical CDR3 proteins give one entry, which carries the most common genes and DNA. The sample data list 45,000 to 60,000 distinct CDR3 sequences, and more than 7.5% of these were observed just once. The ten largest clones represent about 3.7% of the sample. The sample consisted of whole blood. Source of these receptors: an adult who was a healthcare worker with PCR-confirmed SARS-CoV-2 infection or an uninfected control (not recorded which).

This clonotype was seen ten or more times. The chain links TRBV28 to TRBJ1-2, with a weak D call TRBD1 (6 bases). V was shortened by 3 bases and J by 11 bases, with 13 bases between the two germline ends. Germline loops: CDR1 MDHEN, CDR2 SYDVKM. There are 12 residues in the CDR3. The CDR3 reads CASSFRQAAYTF. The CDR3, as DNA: TGTGCCAGCAGTTTCCGACAGGCCGCGTACACCTTC.

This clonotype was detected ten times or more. This CDR3 is CASSPGTSGRARKNEQFF. The CDR3 DNA follows: TGTGCCAGCAGTCCCGGGACTAGCGGGAGGGCCCGCAAAAATGAGCAGTTCTTC. The chain joins TRBV12-3 or TRBV12-4 to TRBJ2-1, with 16 bases that match TRBD2. The CDR3 is made up of 18 amino acids. Trimming at V came to 5 bases and at J to 7 bases, leaving 11 bases not matched to a gene.

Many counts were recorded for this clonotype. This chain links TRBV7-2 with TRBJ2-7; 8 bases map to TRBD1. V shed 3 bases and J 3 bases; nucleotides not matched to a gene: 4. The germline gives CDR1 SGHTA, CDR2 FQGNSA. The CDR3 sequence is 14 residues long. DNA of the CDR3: TGTGCCAGCAGCTTCAGGGGGCCCCTCTACGAGCAGTACTTC. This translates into CASSFRGPLYEQYF.

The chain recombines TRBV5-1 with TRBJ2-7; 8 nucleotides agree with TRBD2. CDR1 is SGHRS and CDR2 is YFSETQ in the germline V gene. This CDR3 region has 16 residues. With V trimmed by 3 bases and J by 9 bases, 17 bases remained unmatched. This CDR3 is CASSWGTEEREKAQYF. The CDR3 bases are TGCGCCAGCAGCTGGGGGACCGAAGAGCGGGAGAAGGCGCAGTACTTC. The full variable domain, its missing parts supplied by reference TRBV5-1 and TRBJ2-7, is KAGVTQTPRYLIKTRGQQVTLSCSPISGHRSVSWYQQTPGQGLQFLFEYFSETQRNKGNFPGRFSGRQFSNSRSEMNVSTLELGDSALYLCASSWGTEEREKAQYFGPGTRLTVT.

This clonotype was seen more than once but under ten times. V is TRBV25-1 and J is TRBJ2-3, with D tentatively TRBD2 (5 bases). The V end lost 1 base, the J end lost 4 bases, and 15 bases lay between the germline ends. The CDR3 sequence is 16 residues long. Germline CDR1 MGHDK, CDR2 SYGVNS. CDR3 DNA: TGTGCCAGCAGTGAATCCCCGAGGGTGGAAGCAGATACGCAGTATTTT. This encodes CASSESPRVEADTQYF.

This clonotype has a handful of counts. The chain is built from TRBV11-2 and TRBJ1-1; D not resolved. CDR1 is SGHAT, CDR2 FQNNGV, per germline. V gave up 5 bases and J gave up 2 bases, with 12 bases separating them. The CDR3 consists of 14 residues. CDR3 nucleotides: TGTGCCAGCAGCCTCAAAGGCTACAACACTGAAGCTTTCTTT. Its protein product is CASSLKGYNTEAFF.

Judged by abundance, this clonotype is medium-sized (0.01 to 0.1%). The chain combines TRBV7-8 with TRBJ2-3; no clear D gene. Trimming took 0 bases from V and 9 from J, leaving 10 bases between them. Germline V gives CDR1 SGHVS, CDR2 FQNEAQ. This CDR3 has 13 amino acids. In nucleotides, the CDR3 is TGTGCCAGCAGCTTAGCGGGTAGCATAACGCAGTATTTT. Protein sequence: CASSLAGSITQYF.

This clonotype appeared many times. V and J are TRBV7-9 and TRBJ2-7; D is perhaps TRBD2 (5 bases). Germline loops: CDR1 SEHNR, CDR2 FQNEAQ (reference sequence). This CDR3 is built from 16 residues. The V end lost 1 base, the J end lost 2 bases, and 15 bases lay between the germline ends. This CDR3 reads CASSLGLAEETYEQYF. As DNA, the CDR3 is TGTGCCAGCAGCTTAGGTCTAGCCGAAGAAACCTACGAGCAGTACTTC.

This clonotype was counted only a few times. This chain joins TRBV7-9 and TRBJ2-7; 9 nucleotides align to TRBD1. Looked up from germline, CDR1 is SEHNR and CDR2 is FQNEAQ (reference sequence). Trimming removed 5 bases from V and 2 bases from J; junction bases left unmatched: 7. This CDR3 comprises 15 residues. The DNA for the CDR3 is TGTGCCAGCAGCAAACAGGGGGCGCGCACCTACGAGCAGTACTTC. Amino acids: CASSKQGARTYEQYF.

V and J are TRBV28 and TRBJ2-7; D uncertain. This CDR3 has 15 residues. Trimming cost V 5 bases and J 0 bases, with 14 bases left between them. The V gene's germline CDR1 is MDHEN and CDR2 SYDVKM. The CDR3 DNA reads TGTGCCAGCAGTCCGTCGTGGCAGAACTCCTACGAGCAGTACTTC. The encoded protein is CASSPSWQNSYEQYF. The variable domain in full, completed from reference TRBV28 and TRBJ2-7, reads DVKVTQSSRYLVKRTGEKVFLECVQDMDHENMFWYRQDPGLGLRLIYFSYDVKMKEKGDIPEGYSVSREKKERFSLILESASTNQTSMYLCASSPSWQNSYEQYFGPGTRLTVT.

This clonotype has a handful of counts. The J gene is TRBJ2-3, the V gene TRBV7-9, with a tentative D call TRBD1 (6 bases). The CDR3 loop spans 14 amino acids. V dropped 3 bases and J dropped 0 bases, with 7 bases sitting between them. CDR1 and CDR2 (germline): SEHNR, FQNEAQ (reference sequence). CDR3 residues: CASSLDSSTDTQYF. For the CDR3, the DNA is TGTGCCAGCAGCTTGGACAGTAGCACAGATACGCAGTATTTT.

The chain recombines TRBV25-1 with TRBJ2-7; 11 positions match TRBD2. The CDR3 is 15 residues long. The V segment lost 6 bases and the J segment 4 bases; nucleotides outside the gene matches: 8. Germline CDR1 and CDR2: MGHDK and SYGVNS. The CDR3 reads CASRAGTSGLYEQYF. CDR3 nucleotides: TGTGCCAGCAGAGCCGGGACTAGCGGTCTATACGAGCAGTACTTC.

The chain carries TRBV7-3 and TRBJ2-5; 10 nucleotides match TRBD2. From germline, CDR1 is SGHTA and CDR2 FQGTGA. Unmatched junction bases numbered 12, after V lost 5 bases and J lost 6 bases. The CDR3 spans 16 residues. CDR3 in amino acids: CASSPLGLAGVQTQYF. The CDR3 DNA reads TGTGCCAGCAGCCCCTTAGGGCTAGCGGGAGTCCAGACCCAGTACTTC.

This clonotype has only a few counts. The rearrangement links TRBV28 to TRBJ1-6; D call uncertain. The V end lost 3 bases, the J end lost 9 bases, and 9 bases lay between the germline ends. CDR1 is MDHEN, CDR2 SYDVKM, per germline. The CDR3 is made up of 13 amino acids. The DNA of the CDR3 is TGTGCCAGCAGTTTCGGGAGAGGTTCACCCCTCCACTTT. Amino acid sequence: CASSFGRGSPLHF.

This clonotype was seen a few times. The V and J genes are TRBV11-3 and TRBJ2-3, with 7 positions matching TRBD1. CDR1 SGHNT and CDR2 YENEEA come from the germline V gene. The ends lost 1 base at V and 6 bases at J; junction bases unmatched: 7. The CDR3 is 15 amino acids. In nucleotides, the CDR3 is TGTGCCAGCAGCTTAGGGGGACAGCCCTTGGATACGCAGTATTTT. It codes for CASSLGGQPLDTQYF.

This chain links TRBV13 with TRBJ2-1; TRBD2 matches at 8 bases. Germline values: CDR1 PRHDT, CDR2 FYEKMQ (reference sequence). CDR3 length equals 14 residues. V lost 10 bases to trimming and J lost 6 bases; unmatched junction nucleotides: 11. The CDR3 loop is CATSRGGQSNEQFF. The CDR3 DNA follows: TGTGCCACCTCCCGCGGGGGGCAAAGCAATGAGCAGTTCTTC.

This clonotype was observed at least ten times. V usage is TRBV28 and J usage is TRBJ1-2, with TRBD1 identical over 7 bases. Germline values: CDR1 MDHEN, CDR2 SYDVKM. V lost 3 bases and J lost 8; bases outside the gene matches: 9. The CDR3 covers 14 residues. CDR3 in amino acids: CASSFPTGSKGYTF. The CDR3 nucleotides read TGTGCCAGCAGTTTCCCGACAGGGAGTAAGGGCTACACCTTC.

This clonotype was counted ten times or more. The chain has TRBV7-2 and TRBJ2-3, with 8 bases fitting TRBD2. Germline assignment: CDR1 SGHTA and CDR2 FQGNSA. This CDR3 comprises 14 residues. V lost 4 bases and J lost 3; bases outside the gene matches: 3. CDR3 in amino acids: CASSSGTRTDTQYF. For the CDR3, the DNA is TGTGCCAGCAGCTCAGGGACTAGAACAGATACGCAGTATTTT.

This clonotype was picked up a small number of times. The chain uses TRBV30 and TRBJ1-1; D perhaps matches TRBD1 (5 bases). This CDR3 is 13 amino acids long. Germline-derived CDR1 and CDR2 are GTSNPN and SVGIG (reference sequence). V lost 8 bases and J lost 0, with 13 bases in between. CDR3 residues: CAGSRQLNTEAFF. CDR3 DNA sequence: TGTGCCGGGTCGAGACAGTTGAACACTGAAGCTTTCTTT.

The CDR3 region has the DNA TGTGCCACGCAGACTAGCGGAGTTGGGGATGAGCAGTTCTTC. Protein sequence: CATQTSGVGDEQFF. This chain uses TRBV10-3 with TRBJ2-1, with 9 bases matching TRBD2. Germline V gene data show CDR1 as ENHRY and CDR2 as SYGVKD. With V trimmed by 10 bases and J by 8 bases, 12 bases remained unmatched. This CDR3 comprises 14 residues.

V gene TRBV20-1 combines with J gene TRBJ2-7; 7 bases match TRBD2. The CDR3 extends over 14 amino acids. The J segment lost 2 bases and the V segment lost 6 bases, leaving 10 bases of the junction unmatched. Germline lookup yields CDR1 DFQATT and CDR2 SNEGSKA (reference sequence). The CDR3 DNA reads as TGCAGTGCCCCCTCGGTGCTAGCGGCCTACGAGCAGTACTTC. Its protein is CSAPSVLAAYEQYF.

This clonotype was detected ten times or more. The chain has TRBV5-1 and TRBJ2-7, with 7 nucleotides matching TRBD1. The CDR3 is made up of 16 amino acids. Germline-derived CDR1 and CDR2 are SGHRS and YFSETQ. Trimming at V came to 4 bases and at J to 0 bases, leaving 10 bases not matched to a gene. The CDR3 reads CASSLQPGTDSYEQYF. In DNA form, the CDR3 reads TGCGCCAGCAGCCTACAACCCGGGACAGACTCCTACGAGCAGTACTTC.

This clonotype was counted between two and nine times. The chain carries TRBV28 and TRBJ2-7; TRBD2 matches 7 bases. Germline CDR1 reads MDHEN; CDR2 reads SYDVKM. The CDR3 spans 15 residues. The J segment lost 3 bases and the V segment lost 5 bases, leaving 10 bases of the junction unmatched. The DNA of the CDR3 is TGTGCCAGCAGTCCCTTAGGCGGGAGTCACTACGAGCAGTACTTC. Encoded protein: CASSPLGGSHYEQYF.

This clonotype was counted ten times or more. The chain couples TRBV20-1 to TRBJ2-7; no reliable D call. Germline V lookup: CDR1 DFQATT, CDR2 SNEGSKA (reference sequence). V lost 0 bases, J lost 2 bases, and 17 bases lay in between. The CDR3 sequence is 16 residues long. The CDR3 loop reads CSARDLSAGAPYEQYF. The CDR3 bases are TGCAGTGCTAGAGACCTGTCGGCAGGAGCTCCCTACGAGCAGTACTTC.

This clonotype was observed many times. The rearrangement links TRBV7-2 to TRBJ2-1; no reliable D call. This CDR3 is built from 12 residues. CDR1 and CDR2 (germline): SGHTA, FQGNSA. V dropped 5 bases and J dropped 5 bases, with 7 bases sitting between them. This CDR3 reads CASSRQNNEQFF. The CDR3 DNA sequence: TGTGCCAGCAGCCGTCAGAACAATGAGCAGTTCTTC.

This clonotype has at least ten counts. The CDR3 sequence: CSVGGLVLDEQFF. The CDR3 bases are TGCAGCGTTGGGGGACTAGTTTTAGATGAGCAGTTCTTC. The rearrangement uses TRBV29-1 and TRBJ2-1, with 8 bases that match TRBD2. CDR1 SQVTM and CDR2 ANQGSEA come from the germline V gene. V shed 4 bases and J 8 bases; nucleotides not matched to a gene: 7. CDR3 length equals 13 residues.

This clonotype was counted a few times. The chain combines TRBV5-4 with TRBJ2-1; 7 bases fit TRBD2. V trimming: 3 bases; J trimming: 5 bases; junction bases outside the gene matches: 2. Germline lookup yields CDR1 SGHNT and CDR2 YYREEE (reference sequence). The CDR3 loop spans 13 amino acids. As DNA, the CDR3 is TGTGCCAGCAGCTCGGGACTAAACAATGAGCAGTTCTTC. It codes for CASSSGLNNEQFF.

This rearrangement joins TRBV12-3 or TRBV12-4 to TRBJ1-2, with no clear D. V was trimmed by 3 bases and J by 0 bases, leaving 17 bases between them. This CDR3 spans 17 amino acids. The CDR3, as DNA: TGTGCCAGCAGTTTCGCTGGAGTTTTCCAAGCTAACTATGGCTACACCTTC. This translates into CASSFAGVFQANYGYTF.

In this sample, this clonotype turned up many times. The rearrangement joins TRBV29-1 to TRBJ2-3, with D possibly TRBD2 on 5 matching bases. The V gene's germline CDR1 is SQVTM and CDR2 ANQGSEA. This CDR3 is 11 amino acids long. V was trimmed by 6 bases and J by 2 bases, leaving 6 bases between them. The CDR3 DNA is TGCAGCGTGAGGGACACAGATACGCAGTATTTT. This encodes CSVRDTDTQYF.

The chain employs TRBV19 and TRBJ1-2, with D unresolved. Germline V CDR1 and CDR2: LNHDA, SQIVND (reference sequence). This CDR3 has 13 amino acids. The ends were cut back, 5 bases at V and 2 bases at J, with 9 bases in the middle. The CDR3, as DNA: TGTGCCAGTAGTCCCCAGAGGAACTATGGCTACACCTTC. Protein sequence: CASSPQRNYGYTF.